Listed below are T cell receptor beta chains from one sample, sequenced in a study of blood T cell repertoires in COVID-19. Measured with immunoSEQ multiplex PCR; TCRdb has only the in-frame clones, and not every one. The sample lists a few hundred thousand clones, 85% occurring once. The material sequenced was peripheral blood. The receptors were gathered from a young woman with acute or convalescent COVID-19. Both conserved end residues are trimmed from each CDR3. Each record gives: J gene, V gene, CDR3 protein.

j_gene: TRBJ1-2; v_gene: TRBV28; CDR3aa: ASSLSGTGRNYGYT
j_gene: TRBJ1-2; v_gene: TRBV21-1; CDR3aa: ASSKEDRANYGYT
j_gene: TRBJ1-6; v_gene: TRBV30; CDR3aa: AWSVDRGKAPLH
j_gene: TRBJ1-2; v_gene: TRBV2; CDR3aa: ASSTGNGYT
j_gene: TRBJ2-1; v_gene: TRBV27; CDR3aa: ASILGGGPGNEQF
j_gene: TRBJ1-3; v_gene: TRBV5-1; CDR3aa: ASSLDGSGNTIY
j_gene: TRBJ2-1; v_gene: TRBV9; CDR3aa: ASSPPGGNEQF
j_gene: TRBJ1-5; v_gene: TRBV27; CDR3aa: ASSFQQYQPQH
j_gene: TRBJ2-7; v_gene: TRBV4-2; CDR3aa: ASSQRTVVTGEQY
j_gene: TRBJ2-7; v_gene: TRBV5-6; CDR3aa: ASSLAGGDGYEQY
j_gene: TRBJ2-2; v_gene: TRBV3-1/TRBV3-2; CDR3aa: ASSRGLAGASGELF
j_gene: TRBJ1-5; v_gene: TRBV28; CDR3aa: ASSWISRGSSNQPQH
j_gene: TRBJ1-2; v_gene: TRBV6-5; CDR3aa: ASRLGGVIYGYT
j_gene: TRBJ1-1; v_gene: TRBV5-8; CDR3aa: ASSFKNTEAF
j_gene: TRBJ1-2; v_gene: TRBV13; CDR3aa: ASATGVNYGYT
j_gene: TRBJ1-2; v_gene: TRBV5-5; CDR3aa: ASSYRDSNYGYT
j_gene: TRBJ1-4; v_gene: TRBV7-9; CDR3aa: ASSITEGKLF
j_gene: TRBJ1-2; v_gene: TRBV5-5; CDR3aa: ASSSPGQGAGGYT
j_gene: TRBJ1-1; v_gene: TRBV19; CDR3aa: ASSTGRGFNTEAF
j_gene: TRBJ1-5; v_gene: TRBV2; CDR3aa: ARRTGWNQPQH
j_gene: TRBJ2-3; v_gene: TRBV19; CDR3aa: ASKREIGTGGTDTQY
j_gene: TRBJ2-1; v_gene: TRBV5-4; CDR3aa: ASSLSAGGHNEQF
j_gene: TRBJ1-6; v_gene: TRBV25-1; CDR3aa: ASRGTGFSPLH
j_gene: TRBJ2-7; v_gene: TRBV28; CDR3aa: ASRTPGQGAYEQY
j_gene: TRBJ1-2; v_gene: TRBV19; CDR3aa: ATLNSGTGASGYT
j_gene: TRBJ1-1; v_gene: TRBV30; CDR3aa: AWAGQGTAF
j_gene: TRBJ1-4; v_gene: TRBV19; CDR3aa: ASSGRGQGDEKLF
j_gene: TRBJ2-1; v_gene: TRBV24-1; CDR3aa: ATSGSSSYNEQF
j_gene: TRBJ2-3; v_gene: TRBV7-3; CDR3aa: ASSQGTLTDTQY
j_gene: TRBJ2-1; v_gene: TRBV11-3; CDR3aa: ASSWDYPRSEQF
j_gene: TRBJ2-5; v_gene: TRBV4-1; CDR3aa: ASSHVDGGRFETQY
j_gene: TRBJ1-2; v_gene: TRBV24-1; CDR3aa: ATSDPGHGYT
j_gene: TRBJ2-3; v_gene: TRBV5-5; CDR3aa: ASSLGDRAVRDTQY
j_gene: TRBJ2-2; v_gene: TRBV6-2/TRBV6-3; CDR3aa: ASSLSGGAGELF
j_gene: TRBJ2-1; v_gene: TRBV28; CDR3aa: ASSSRRDEQF
j_gene: TRBJ1-2; v_gene: TRBV30; CDR3aa: AWSGQGALGYGYT
j_gene: TRBJ2-7; v_gene: TRBV6-5; CDR3aa: ASSYWRVGEQY
j_gene: TRBJ2-7; v_gene: TRBV19; CDR3aa: ASRQPGDTYEQY
j_gene: TRBJ2-1; v_gene: TRBV5-6; CDR3aa: ASSPGSGSSEQF
j_gene: TRBJ1-6; v_gene: TRBV19; CDR3aa: ASSPGTGESSPLH
j_gene: TRBJ1-5; v_gene: TRBV27; CDR3aa: ASSSVLGNQPQH
j_gene: TRBJ1-6; v_gene: TRBV10-3; CDR3aa: AISESQIYNSPLH
j_gene: TRBJ2-7; v_gene: TRBV6-1; CDR3aa: ASSEVTRDSDEQY
j_gene: TRBJ2-1; v_gene: TRBV2; CDR3aa: ASSERQYNEQF
j_gene: TRBJ2-2; v_gene: TRBV5-1; CDR3aa: ASRQEGAITGELF
j_gene: TRBJ1-6; v_gene: TRBV19; CDR3aa: ASRDRASNSPLH
j_gene: TRBJ2-3; v_gene: TRBV10-1; CDR3aa: ASSESGQGTDTQY
j_gene: TRBJ2-2; v_gene: TRBV7-6; CDR3aa: ASSLEAGGTGELF
j_gene: TRBJ2-5; v_gene: TRBV29-1; CDR3aa: SVNSGTGVGTQY
j_gene: TRBJ1-2; v_gene: TRBV18; CDR3aa: ATSTLQALGDYGYT
j_gene: TRBJ1-4; v_gene: TRBV2; CDR3aa: ASSEGRMNEKLF
j_gene: TRBJ2-2; v_gene: TRBV10-1; CDR3aa: ASSEGQINTGELF
j_gene: TRBJ2-5; v_gene: TRBV5-1; CDR3aa: ASSLSPAGGPTIQETQY
j_gene: TRBJ2-1; v_gene: TRBV28; CDR3aa: ASSLNFGASGDNEQF
j_gene: TRBJ2-2; v_gene: TRBV6-5; CDR3aa: ASSYSVGGELF
j_gene: TRBJ2-2; v_gene: TRBV9; CDR3aa: ASTGTGELF
j_gene: TRBJ2-3; v_gene: TRBV27; CDR3aa: ASSFRTSGRTDTQY
j_gene: TRBJ1-5; v_gene: TRBV28; CDR3aa: ASRQRTVQPQH
j_gene: TRBJ2-5; v_gene: TRBV14; CDR3aa: ASSQETFRGSETQY